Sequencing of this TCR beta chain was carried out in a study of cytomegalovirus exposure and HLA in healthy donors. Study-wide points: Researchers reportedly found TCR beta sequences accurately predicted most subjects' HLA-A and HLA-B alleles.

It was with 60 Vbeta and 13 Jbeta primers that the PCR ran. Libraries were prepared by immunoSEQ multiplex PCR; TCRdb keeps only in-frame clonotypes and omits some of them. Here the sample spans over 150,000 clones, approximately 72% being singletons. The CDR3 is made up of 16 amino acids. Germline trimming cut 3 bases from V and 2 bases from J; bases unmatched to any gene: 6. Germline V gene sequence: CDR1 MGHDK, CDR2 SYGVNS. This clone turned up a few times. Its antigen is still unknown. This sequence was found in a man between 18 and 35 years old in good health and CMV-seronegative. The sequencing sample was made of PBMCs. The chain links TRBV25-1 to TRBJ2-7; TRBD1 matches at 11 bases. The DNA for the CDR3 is TGTGCCAGCAGTGATACACCGGGACAGGGGGCCTACGAGCAGTACTTC. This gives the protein CASSDTPGQGAYEQYF.